These 14 T cell receptor beta chains originate from one sample sequenced in a study of blood T cell repertoires in COVID-19. The method was immunoSEQ multiplex PCR; TCRdb's version includes in-frame clones alone and lacks a portion of them. The repertoire holds 25,000 or so clones, 88% seen once, with approximately 20% in the top ten. Sequencing was done on a sample of peripheral blood. These receptor sequences come from a man between 65 and 85 years old in a cohort sampled during active COVID-19.

This clone was seen only once. The chain carries TRBV5-1 and TRBJ2-5; TRBD1 agrees at 8 bases. CDR3 length: 16 amino acids. V dropped 4 bases and J dropped 5; count of bases not matched to a gene: 13. The germline V gene encodes CDR1 SGHRS and CDR2 YFSETQ. The CDR3 region has the DNA TGCGCCAGCAGCCCCCGTAGCTCAACAGGGGGGGAGACCCAGTACTTC. Residues: CASSPRSSTGGETQYF. Combining the CDR3 with reference TRBV5-1 and TRBJ2-5 gives the whole variable domain KAGVTQTPRYLIKTRGQQVTLSCSPISGHRSVSWYQQTPGQGLQFLFEYFSETQRNKGNFPGRFSGRQFSNSRSEMNVSTLELGDSALYLCASSPRSSTGGETQYFGPGTRLLVL.

The rearrangement uses TRBV3-1 (or the pseudogene TRBV3-2) and TRBJ2-1, with TRBD2 matching 9 bases. Germline trimming cut 4 bases from V and 4 bases from J; bases unmatched to any gene: 5. Germline CDR1 LGHDT, CDR2 YNNKEL (reference sequence). The CDR3 contains 15 residues. Here the CDR3 DNA reads TGTGCCAGCAGCCGAAGGACTAGCGAGTACAATGAGCAGTTCTTC. This encodes CASSRRTSEYNEQFF.

V and J are TRBV2 and TRBJ2-3; tentative D call: TRBD2 (5 bases). The CDR3 loop spans 15 amino acids. V was shortened by 6 bases and J by 2 bases, with 15 bases between the two germline ends. Germline V gene sequence: CDR1 SNHLY, CDR2 FYNNEI. The CDR3: CASRQQGLNTDTQYF. For the CDR3, the DNA is TGTGCCAGCAGGCAACAAGGACTGAACACAGATACGCAGTATTTT. Filled out from reference TRBV2 and TRBJ2-3, the complete variable domain reads EPEVTQTPSHQVTQMGQEVILRCVPISNHLYFYWYRQILGQKVEFLVSFYNNEISEKSEIFDDQFSVERPDGSNFTLKIRSTKLEDSAMYFCASRQQGLNTDTQYFGPGTRLTVL.

The chain links TRBV7-8 to TRBJ1-1; D might be TRBD1 (6 bases). Germline V gives CDR1 SGHVS, CDR2 FQNEAQ. V lost 7 bases and J lost 4, with 19 bases in between. This CDR3 contains 15 residues. Here the CDR3 reads CASIPRGRTLTEAFF. The CDR3 DNA sequence: TGTGCCAGCATCCCCAGGGGACGAACACTCACTGAAGCTTTCTTT. Based on the CDR3 plus reference TRBV7-8 and TRBJ1-1, the full variable domain is GAGVSQSPRYKVAKRGQDVALRCDPISGHVSLFWYQQALGQGPEFLTYFQNEAQLDKSGLPSDRFFAERPEGSVSTLKIQRTQQEDSAVYLCASIPRGRTLTEAFFGQGTRLTVV.

The chain combines TRBV19 with TRBJ2-7, with D perhaps matching TRBD1 (5 bases). Germline CDR1 reads LNHDA; CDR2 reads SQIVND (reference sequence). The V end lost 6 bases, the J end lost 0 bases, and 12 bases lay between the germline ends. This CDR3 is 14 amino acids long. The CDR3 reads CASRYTGSSYEQYF. The CDR3 region has the DNA TGTGCCAGTAGATATACAGGCAGCTCCTACGAGCAGTACTTC.

The J gene is TRBJ2-1, the V gene TRBV24-1; 7 bases are a match to TRBD2. Unmatched junction bases numbered 13, after V lost 4 bases and J lost 5 bases. CDR3 size: 17 residues. The V gene's germline CDR1 is KGHDR and CDR2 SFDVKD. The chain's CDR3 is CATSDQGGGRPHNEQFF. The CDR3 region has the DNA TGTGCCACCAGTGACCAGGGTGGCGGGAGACCACACAATGAGCAGTTCTTC.

This chain uses TRBV18 with TRBJ2-1; tentatively, D is TRBD2 (6 bases). V was shortened by 3 bases and J by 2 bases, with 14 bases between the two germline ends. The CDR3 runs to 16 residues. In germline, CDR1 is KGHSH, CDR2 LQKENI. The CDR3 loop reads CASSPRPQRAYNEQFF. The CDR3 nucleotides read TGTGCCAGCTCACCGAGGCCCCAGCGGGCCTACAATGAGCAGTTCTTC.

V gene TRBV4-2 combines with J gene TRBJ2-3, with a tentative D call TRBD1 (6 bases). The CDR3 is made up of 15 amino acids. Trimming took off 0 bases at V and 4 bases at J, with 11 bases between the two ends. Germline-derived CDR1 and CDR2 are LGHNA and YNFKEQ. The chain's CDR3 is CASSQEQGGADTQYF. The CDR3 nucleotides read TGTGCCAGCAGCCAAGAACAGGGTGGGGCAGATACGCAGTATTTT.

J is TRBJ2-1 and V is TRBV27; 7 bases line up with TRBD2. The CDR3 runs 17 residues. V lost 5 bases and J lost 4; bases outside the gene matches: 14. Germline V gene lookup returns CDR1 MNHEY and CDR2 SMNVEV (reference sequence). CDR3 DNA: TGTGCCAGCAGTGCAACCAATGCGGGAGTGGTGTACAATGAGCAGTTCTTC. The encoded protein is CASSATNAGVVYNEQFF.

This clone turned up a few times. The chain couples TRBV5-1 to TRBJ1-1, with TRBD1 matching 8 bases. The CDR3 is made up of 14 amino acids. The junction had 2 bases not matched to a gene; V was cut back by 4 bases and J by 0 bases. Germline-derived CDR1 and CDR2 are SGHRS and YFSETQ. DNA for the CDR3: TGCGCCAGCAGCGAACAGGGGGTGAACACTGAAGCTTTCTTT. Amino acid sequence: CASSEQGVNTEAFF.

V gene TRBV2 combines with J gene TRBJ2-3; the D gene is possibly TRBD1 (5 bases). Trimming took off 2 bases at V and 1 base at J, with 13 bases between the two ends. This CDR3 has 16 amino acids. Germline lookup yields CDR1 SNHLY and CDR2 FYNNEI. CDR3 coding DNA: TGTGCCAGCAGTGAATGGGGCCAGGGCCGCACAGATACGCAGTATTTT. Residues: CASSEWGQGRTDTQYF.

J is TRBJ2-7 and V is TRBV7-6; D may be TRBD1 (6 bases). Germline CDR1 SGHVS, CDR2 FNYEAQ. CDR3 length equals 13 residues. V dropped 1 base and J dropped 4 bases, with 8 bases sitting between them. The CDR3 DNA reads as TGTGCCAGCAGCTTAGATGGACAGTACGAGCAGTACTTC. Translated, it gives CASSLDGQYEQYF.

Here the CDR3 DNA reads TGTGCTAGTGGTTTGGTACTTGGTCCAAGCGGCTCCTACAATGAGCAGTTCTTC. Its translation: CASGLVLGPSGSYNEQFF. This chain links TRBV12-5 with TRBJ2-1; TRBD2 is a possible D gene (5 bases). Trimming took 0 bases from V and 0 from J, leaving 15 bases between them. The V gene's germline CDR1 is LGHNT and CDR2 FRNRAP. The CDR3 runs to 18 residues.

The chain recombines TRBV2 with TRBJ1-5; weak D call: TRBD1 (5 bases). V was shortened by 3 bases and J by 7 bases, with 13 bases between the two germline ends. This CDR3 comprises 14 residues. Looked up from germline, CDR1 is SNHLY and CDR2 is FYNNEI. CDR3 sequence (DNA): TGTGCCAGCAGTGACCAGGGCGGGAAGCAGCCCCAGCATTTT. This encodes CASSDQGGKQPQHF.